The source of this T cell receptor beta chain is a study of OX40 agonist ivuxolimab in advanced cancers. In the study overall: Ivuxolimab was administered intravenously to patients at 0.01 to 10 mg/kg every 2 weeks. Cancers in dose escalation were hepatocellular, melanoma, renal cell and head and neck. Study-level results: Expanded clones tended on average to be more numerous among CD8+ T cells than CD4+. Doses of 0.1 to 3.0 mg/kg were accompanied by clonal expansion of CD4+ and CD8+ blood T cells by week 6.

The V and J ends lost 0 bases and 1 base respectively, with 11 bases between them. The CDR3 runs 16 residues. Germline CDR1 is SGHRS and CDR2 is YFSETQ. As concerns this clone: Its antigen is not identified.

Profiling relied on immunoSEQ multiplex PCR, and the TCRdb table lists in-frame clones only, not all of them. The table lists more than 100,000 clones, 90% to 95% of them singletons, with 0.15% to 0.17% in the top ten. Sequencing was performed on CD4+ or CD8+ T cells sorted from blood, taken in a trial of the OX40 agonist ivuxolimab. The sequence was obtained from an adult with an advanced solid tumor such as melanoma, head and neck, liver or kidney cancer. This sequence joins TRBV5-1 and TRBJ1-3, with D perhaps TRBD1 (6 bases). The CDR3 DNA follows: TGCGCCAGCAGCTTGGCTGGGACACGGTCTGGAAACACCATATATTTT. Its translation is CASSLAGTRSGNTIYF.